This record covers a single T cell receptor (beta chain). Antigen: not known. The data originate from a study of read filtering for tumor transcriptome and immune sequencing. Study context: Per sample, TCR-region reads ranged about 4.05 to 11 million by IR-seq, 85 to 1273 by RNA-seq. General observations from the study: Even smaller IR-seq throughput identified most shared clonotypes. Correlation between methods rose after single-read clonotypes were removed. This fraction held mixed bone marrow immune cells after CD138-negative sorting.

The CDR3 spans 16 residues. Germline assignment: CDR1 SGHRS and CDR2 YFSETQ. V was shortened by 1 base and J by 7 bases, with 17 bases between the two germline ends. Molecular barcoded adaptors covering alpha/delta and beta/gamma chains were used on roughly 400 ng RNA. Each CDR3 protein gets one entry after TCRdb re-called the reads with MiXCR. The sample gives tens of thousands of distinct CDR3 sequences, roughly an eighth of which show up once; around 6.5% is in the top ten. Sequencing was done on a sample of a population of CD138-negative cells sorted from bone marrow. J is TRBJ2-2 and V is TRBV5-1, with TRBD1 as a possible D gene (6 bases). This clonotype was obtained from a donor at least 40 years old with multiple myeloma. The chain's CDR3 is CASSLRDTQDSGELFF. CDR3 nucleotide sequence: TGCGCCAGCAGCTTGCGGGACACCCAGGACAGCGGGGAGCTGTTTTTT.